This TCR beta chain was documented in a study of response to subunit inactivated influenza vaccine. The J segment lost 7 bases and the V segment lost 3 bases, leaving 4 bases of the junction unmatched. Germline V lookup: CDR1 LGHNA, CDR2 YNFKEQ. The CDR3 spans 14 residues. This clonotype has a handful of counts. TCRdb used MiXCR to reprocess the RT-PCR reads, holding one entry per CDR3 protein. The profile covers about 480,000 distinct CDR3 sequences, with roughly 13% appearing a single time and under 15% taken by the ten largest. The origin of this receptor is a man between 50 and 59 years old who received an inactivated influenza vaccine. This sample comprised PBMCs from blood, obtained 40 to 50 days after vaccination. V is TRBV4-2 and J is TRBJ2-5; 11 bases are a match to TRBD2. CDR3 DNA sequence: TGTGCCAGCAGCCAGGAGGGGACTAGCGGGACCCAGTACTTC. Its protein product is CASSQEGTSGTQYF.